This record concerns one TCR beta chain sequence. The antigen is undetermined. Naive-designated CD8 cells lacked CD45RO, were positively enriched for CCR7, and omitted terminally differentiated effector memory CD45RA+ cells. Germline CDR1 and CDR2: SEHNR and FQNEAQ (reference sequence). The V and J ends lost 8 bases and 1 base respectively, with 8 bases between them. This CDR3 spans 12 amino acids. The data stem from a study of shared clonotypes between healthy human individuals. Overall study results and limits: Few donors restricted represented genetic and exposure-history diversity.

This table comes from immunoSEQ multiplex PCR, and its TCRdb copy is limited to in-frame clones, with some not included. Of about 2 million clones in the sample, just under 95% were seen once. The sequenced sample was naive CD8+ T cells sorted from blood. The chain joins TRBV7-9 to TRBJ1-1, with D tentatively TRBD1 (5 bases). This clonotype was obtained from a man aged 18 to 29 in good health. CDR3 protein: CASLGGNTEAFF. Written as DNA, the CDR3 is TGTGCCAGCCTCGGGGGGAACACTGAAGCTTTCTTT.